One sample yielded the 19 T cell receptor beta chains listed below, sequenced in a study of T-cell memory formation after mild COVID-19. TCRdb independently ran MiXCR on the 5' RACE reads; one entry per CDR3 protein. This sample carries tens of thousands of distinct CDR3 sequences, approximately 12% of them seen once, and the ten largest clones take under 30%. Source material: PBMCs or a T cell subset sorted from them (not recorded which). All receptors derive from a man younger than 35 who had mild COVID-19 (a few samples of this study predate the infection). Cell type and time point are not known.

The chain couples TRBV5-1 to TRBJ2-5; 8 bases agree with TRBD2. Germline trimming cut 7 bases from V and 2 bases from J; bases unmatched to any gene: 10. In germline, CDR1 is SGHRS, CDR2 YFSETQ. This CDR3 contains 15 residues. DNA for the CDR3: TGCGCCAGCGGTTTCGGGGGGGGGAGACAAGAGACCCAGTACTTC. Amino acids: CASGFGGGRQETQYF.

The rearrangement links TRBV5-4 to TRBJ2-1, with D possibly matching TRBD1 (6 bases). Per the germline V gene, CDR1 is SGHNT and CDR2 is YYREEE (reference sequence). The V and J ends lost 0 bases and 7 bases respectively, with 11 bases between them. This CDR3 is built from 14 residues. The chain's CDR3 is CASSLEQGMNEQFF. The CDR3 DNA sequence: TGTGCCAGCAGCTTGGAGCAGGGGATGAATGAGCAGTTCTTC.

This clonotype has a handful of counts. The genes are TRBV5-1 and TRBJ1-1, with a weak D call TRBD1 (6 bases). Germline CDR1 reads SGHRS; CDR2 reads YFSETQ. With 1 base removed from V and 0 bases from J, the gap between germline ends came to 22 bases. The CDR3 has 19 amino acids. This CDR3 is CASSLILMAGGELNTEAFF. CDR3 in DNA: TGCGCCAGCAGCTTGATTTTAATGGCGGGGGGCGAGCTGAACACTGAAGCTTTCTTT. Full variable domain (outside the CDR3, taken from reference TRBV5-1 and TRBJ1-1): KAGVTQTPRYLIKTRGQQVTLSCSPISGHRSVSWYQQTPGQGLQFLFEYFSETQRNKGNFPGRFSGRQFSNSRSEMNVSTLELGDSALYLCASSLILMAGGELNTEAFFGQGTRLTVV.

This clonotype has a handful of counts. The chain has TRBV10-2 and TRBJ1-2, with a weak D call TRBD1 (5 bases). In germline, CDR1 is WSHSY, CDR2 SAAADI. The CDR3 length is 14 residues. V was shortened by 7 bases and J by 0 bases, with 12 bases between the two germline ends. CDR3 loop: CASTAQGANYGYTF. The CDR3 bases are TGCGCCAGCACCGCTCAGGGAGCTAACTATGGCTACACCTTC.

This clonotype was seen at least ten times. The V call is TRBV7-2, the J call TRBJ2-2; D could derive from TRBD1 or TRBD2 (6 bases each). The length of the CDR3 is 14 residues. CDR1 SGHTA and CDR2 FQGNSA come from the germline V gene. Trimming pared 3 bases from V and 5 bases from J, leaving 10 bases between. In DNA form, the CDR3 reads TGTGCCAGCAGCTTCGGGGGCGAGACCGGGGAGCTGTTTTTT. As protein: CASSFGGETGELFF.

This clonotype was found a few times. The rearrangement uses TRBV20-1 and TRBJ2-7, with D unresolved. Trimming took 6 bases from V and 0 from J, leaving 12 bases between them. This CDR3 is built from 13 residues. CDR1 is DFQATT, CDR2 SNEGSKA, per germline (reference sequence). The CDR3 is CSAIWGNSYEQYV. In nucleotides, the CDR3 is TGCAGTGCCATATGGGGAAACTCCTACGAGCAGTACGTC.

There are many counts of this clonotype. The rearrangement joins TRBV5-1 to TRBJ2-1; 9 nucleotides agree with TRBD2. The CDR3 consists of 16 residues. Germline CDR1 SGHRS, CDR2 YFSETQ. V lost 4 bases to trimming and J lost 0 bases; unmatched junction nucleotides: 5. This CDR3 is CASSDSGGSSYNEQFF. The CDR3 region has the DNA TGCGCCAGCAGCGATAGCGGGGGCAGCTCCTACAATGAGCAGTTCTTC.

The genes are TRBV19 and TRBJ1-1; no definite D call. The CDR3 has 11 residues. CDR1 is LNHDA and CDR2 is SQIVND in the germline V gene (reference sequence). Between the trimmed V and J ends, which lost 5 bases and 14 bases, there was a span of 15 bases. CDR3 in DNA: TGTGCCAGTAGTTTCTCCCTCCAAACCTTCTTT. Amino acids: CASSFSLQTFF.

The CDR3 sequence is CAISEDRESQPQHF. As DNA, the CDR3 is TGTGCCATCAGTGAGGACAGGGAGAGTCAGCCCCAGCATTTT. The chain recombines TRBV10-3 with TRBJ1-5; 7 nucleotides align to TRBD1. The V segment lost 2 bases and the J segment 6 bases; nucleotides outside the gene matches: 4. CDR1 is ENHRY, CDR2 SYGVKD, per germline. The CDR3 is 14 amino acids.

This clonotype was counted only a few times. The V call is TRBV20-1, the J call TRBJ2-5; D not certain. CDR1 is DFQATT, CDR2 SNEGSKA, per germline (reference sequence). The length of the CDR3 is 15 residues. The V end was cut by 1 base, the J end by 4 bases, with 16 bases between. The CDR3 is CSARAPARDSETQYF. In DNA form, the CDR3 reads TGCAGTGCTAGAGCCCCGGCTAGGGATTCAGAGACCCAGTACTTC.

The genes are TRBV27 and TRBJ2-5; 7 nucleotides align to TRBD1. This CDR3 spans 13 amino acids. Germline assignment: CDR1 MNHEY and CDR2 SMNVEV (reference sequence). V was clipped by 5 bases and J by 4 bases; unmatched bases: 4. CDR3 nucleotides: TGTGCCAGCAGTCCCAGGGGGAGAGAGACCCAGTACTTC. Its translation: CASSPRGRETQYF.

This sequence joins TRBV25-1 and TRBJ1-2; D is ambiguous. Trimming removed 5 bases from V and 2 bases from J, with 9 bases in between. Germline lookup yields CDR1 MGHDK and CDR2 SYGVNS. The CDR3 has 13 amino acids. CDR3 DNA sequence: TGTGCCAGCAGTCCCGCCGGGAACTATGGCTACACCTTC. Translation gives CASSPAGNYGYTF.

This clonotype was detected only a few times. The chain joins TRBV5-1 to TRBJ1-1; no definite D call. The CDR3 length is 15 residues. The V gene's germline CDR1 is SGHRS and CDR2 YFSETQ. With 0 bases removed from V and 0 bases from J, the gap between germline ends came to 9 bases. CDR3 in amino acids: CASSLAVGLNTEAFF. The CDR3, as DNA: TGCGCCAGCAGCTTGGCCGTAGGTCTGAACACTGAAGCTTTCTTT.

This clonotype was detected many times. This sequence joins TRBV4-3 and TRBJ2-2; 7 positions agree with TRBD1. Germline CDR1 is LGHNA and CDR2 is YSLEER. The CDR3 is 16 residues long. V trimming: 4 bases; J trimming: 2 bases; junction bases outside the gene matches: 7. The CDR3 sequence is CASSRRDSQNTGELFF. The CDR3 DNA reads as TGCGCCAGCAGCCGACGGGACAGTCAAAACACCGGGGAGCTGTTTTTT.

This clonotype has a handful of counts. The chain links TRBV6-5 to TRBJ2-5; no clear D. This CDR3 has 14 amino acids. The germline V and J ends were trimmed by 4 bases and 0 bases, with 9 bases remaining between them. CDR1 is MNHEY, CDR2 SVGAGI, per germline. This CDR3 reads CASSSRSYQETQYF. CDR3 nucleotide sequence: TGTGCCAGCAGTTCTCGGTCCTACCAAGAGACCCAGTACTTC.

This clonotype showed up just a few times. This sequence joins TRBV23-1 and TRBJ2-1; D possibly matches TRBD1 or TRBD2 (5 bases each). TRBV23-1 has ORF status, its function being uncertain. The CDR3 sequence is 16 residues long. The ends were cut back, 6 bases at V and 0 bases at J, with 15 bases in the middle. In DNA form, the CDR3 reads TGCGCCAGCAGGCCCCCGGCAGGGAGCTCCTACAATGAGCAGTTCTTC. Encoded protein: CASRPPAGSSYNEQFF.

The V and J genes are TRBV5-5 and TRBJ2-7; D is perhaps TRBD2 (6 bases). The CDR3 consists of 13 residues. V lost 7 bases to trimming and J lost 2 bases, with 13 bases between them. In germline, CDR1 is SGHKS, CDR2 YYEKEE (reference sequence). The DNA for the CDR3 is TGTGCCAGCGGCGGGGCCCCTACCTACGAGCAGTACGTC. Translation gives CASGGAPTYEQYV.

The chain combines TRBV11-3 with TRBJ2-1, with 10 positions matching TRBD2. CDR1 is SGHNT and CDR2 is YENEEA in the germline V gene. V lost 5 bases to trimming and J lost 4 bases; unmatched junction nucleotides: 17. CDR3 length: 19 residues. CDR3 loop: CASSPRGAGGPPGYNEQFF. The CDR3 DNA follows: TGTGCCAGCAGCCCCCGTGGAGCGGGGGGGCCTCCGGGGTACAATGAGCAGTTCTTC.

The J gene is TRBJ1-5, the V gene TRBV10-3; D is unclear. The CDR3 consists of 14 residues. CDR1 is ENHRY, CDR2 SYGVKD, per germline. V lost 0 bases and J 11 bases, leaving 14 bases between the germline ends. CDR3 DNA: TGTGCCATCAGTGAGTCAGGAGGCCAGCTAACCCAGCATTTT. It is translated as CAISESGGQLTQHF.